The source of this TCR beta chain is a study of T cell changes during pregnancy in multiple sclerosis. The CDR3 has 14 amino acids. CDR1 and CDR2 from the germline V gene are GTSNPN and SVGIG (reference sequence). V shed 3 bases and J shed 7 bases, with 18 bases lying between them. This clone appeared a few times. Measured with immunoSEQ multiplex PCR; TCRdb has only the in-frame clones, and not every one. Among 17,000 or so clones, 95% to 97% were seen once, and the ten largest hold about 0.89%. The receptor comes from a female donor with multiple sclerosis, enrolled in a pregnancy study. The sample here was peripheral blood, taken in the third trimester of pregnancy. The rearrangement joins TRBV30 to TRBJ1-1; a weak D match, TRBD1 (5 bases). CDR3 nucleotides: TGTGCCTGGAGGCAGGGCAGTTCAAAGGTTGAAGCTTTCTTT. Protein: CAWRQGSSKVEAFF.